The rows below give T cell receptor beta chains drawn from one sample of a study of blood T cells in healthy people across ages. Each CDR3 protein gets one entry after TCRdb re-called the 5' RACE reads with MiXCR. Of 1.5 million or so distinct CDR3 sequences listed, roughly 43% are singletons. The sequenced sample was blood. All receptors come from a woman aged 18-29 years in good health. CDR3s include the opening cysteine and the closing phenylalanine or tryptophan. Each record gives: clone size, CDR3 length, V gene, D gene, J gene, CDR3 DNA, CDR3 protein. The D gene is left open where the match is weak. Only some rows state a clone size, as once, few, many or a class for expanded clones.

size: .
length: 16
V: TRBV25-1
D: .
J: TRBJ2-7
DNA: TGTGCCAGCAGTGAAGGCGAAGTAGTACAGGGCCACGAGCAGTACTTC
CDR3: CASSEGEVVQGHEQYF

size: few
length: 11
V: TRBV15
D: .
J: TRBJ1-1
DNA: TGTGCCACCAGCCTACATACTGAAGCTTTCTTT
CDR3: CATSLHTEAFF

size: .
length: 12
V: TRBV23-1
D: TRBD1
J: TRBJ1-5
DNA: TGCGCCAGCAGTCAATCGAGCAGGACAGGGCATTTT
CDR3: CASSQSSRTGHF

size: .
length: 16
V: TRBV7-9
D: .
J: TRBJ2-3
DNA: TGTGCCAGCAACCCTCGCCAGGGAAGGTCACCAGATACGCGGTATTTT
CDR3: CASNPRQGRSPDTRYF

size: .
length: 14
V: TRBV12-3/TRBV12-4
D: TRBD1
J: TRBJ2-1
DNA: TGTGCCAGCTTAACGGGACAGGGGGCCAATGAGCAGTTCTTC
CDR3: CASLTGQGANEQFF

size: .
length: 16
V: TRBV7-9
D: .
J: TRBJ1-3
DNA: TGTGCCAGCAGCTTAGGCGGTGGGGGACCTGGAAACACCATATATTTT
CDR3: CASSLGGGGPGNTIYF

size: few
length: 15
V: TRBV4-3
D: .
J: TRBJ2-5
DNA: TGCGCCAGCAGCCAAGATACGGGGCGATGGGAGACCCAGTACTTC
CDR3: CASSQDTGRWETQYF

size: .
length: 16
V: TRBV20-1
D: TRBD1
J: TRBJ1-2
DNA: TGCAGTGCTAGACCGCTGGGACAGGCCCGCTCGGATGGCTACACCTTC
CDR3: CSARPLGQARSDGYTF

size: few
length: 16
V: TRBV5-5
D: .
J: TRBJ2-3
DNA: TGTGCCAGCAGCTTGGAGGCGGGGACTCCCGGGGATACGCAGTATTTT
CDR3: CASSLEAGTPGDTQYF

size: few
length: 14
V: TRBV5-6
D: .
J: TRBJ2-7
DNA: TGTGCCAGCAGAGCCAAACGGCGGCTCTACGAGCAGTACTTC
CDR3: CASRAKRRLYEQYF

size: .
length: 15
V: TRBV2
D: .
J: TRBJ1-1
DNA: TGTGCCAGCAGGGGTGGCGGCCTAACGAACACTGAAGCTTTCTTT
CDR3: CASRGGGLTNTEAFF

size: .
length: 15
V: TRBV10-2
D: TRBD1
J: TRBJ1-2
DNA: TGCGCCAGCAGTCTTTCCGGGACAGGGTTCTCTGGCTACACCTTC
CDR3: CASSLSGTGFSGYTF

size: many
length: 12
V: TRBV7-9
D: .
J: TRBJ2-3
DNA: TGTGCCAGCAGCTCAGACAAAGAGGCGCAGTATTTT
CDR3: CASSSDKEAQYF

size: few
length: 15
V: TRBV19
D: TRBD1
J: TRBJ2-3
DNA: TGTGCCAGTAGTATTGAAACAGGGGTGACAGATACGCAGTATTTT
CDR3: CASSIETGVTDTQYF

size: .
length: 16
V: TRBV4-1
D: .
J: TRBJ2-3
DNA: TGCGCCAGCAGCCCTGGGCCAGGGCGAAGCACAGATACGCAGTATTTT
CDR3: CASSPGPGRSTDTQYF

size: .
length: 15
V: TRBV7-8
D: TRBD1
J: TRBJ1-5
DNA: TGTGCCAGCAGCTCGGAAGACAGGGACAATCAGCCCCAGCATTTT
CDR3: CASSSEDRDNQPQHF

size: few
length: 18
V: TRBV6-1
D: TRBD1
J: TRBJ1-2
DNA: TGTGCCAGCAGTGAAGACCTTTATGCCAACAGGGGCTACTATGGCTACACCTTC
CDR3: CASSEDLYANRGYYGYTF

size: .
length: 13
V: TRBV27
D: .
J: TRBJ1-4
DNA: TGTGCCAGCAGTTTTGGAGGGGTTGAAAAACTGTTTTTT
CDR3: CASSFGGVEKLFF

size: few
length: 15
V: TRBV12-3/TRBV12-4
D: .
J: TRBJ1-1
DNA: TGTGCCAGCAGCGAGAAGGGACAACTGAACACTGAAGCTTTCTTT
CDR3: CASSEKGQLNTEAFF

size: .
length: 14
V: TRBV27
D: .
J: TRBJ2-1
DNA: TGTGCCAGCGCTAGGACCGTCAGGGACAATGAGCAGTTCTTC
CDR3: CASARTVRDNEQFF

size: few
length: 13
V: TRBV7-2
D: .
J: TRBJ2-7
DNA: TGTGCCAGCTACCCCGGGGGAATCTACGAGCAGTACTTC
CDR3: CASYPGGIYEQYF

size: few
length: 17
V: TRBV6-2/TRBV6-3
D: .
J: TRBJ2-3
DNA: TGTGCCAGCAGTTACCGAACAGGCCTAAAATCAGGAGTTACGCAGTATTTT
CDR3: CASSYRTGLKSGVTQYF